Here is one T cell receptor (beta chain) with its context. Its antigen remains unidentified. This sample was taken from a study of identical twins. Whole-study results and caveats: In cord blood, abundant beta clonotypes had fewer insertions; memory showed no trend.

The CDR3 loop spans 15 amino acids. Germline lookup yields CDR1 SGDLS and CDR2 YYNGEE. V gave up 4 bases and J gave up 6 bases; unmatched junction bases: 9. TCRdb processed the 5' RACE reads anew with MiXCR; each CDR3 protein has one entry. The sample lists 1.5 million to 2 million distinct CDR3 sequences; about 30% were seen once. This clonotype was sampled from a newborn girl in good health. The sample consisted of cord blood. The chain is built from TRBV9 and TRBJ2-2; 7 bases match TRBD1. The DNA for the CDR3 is TGTGCCAGCAGCTTGGTACAGGGGAGCGCCGGGGAGCTGTTTTTT. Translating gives CASSLVQGSAGELFF.